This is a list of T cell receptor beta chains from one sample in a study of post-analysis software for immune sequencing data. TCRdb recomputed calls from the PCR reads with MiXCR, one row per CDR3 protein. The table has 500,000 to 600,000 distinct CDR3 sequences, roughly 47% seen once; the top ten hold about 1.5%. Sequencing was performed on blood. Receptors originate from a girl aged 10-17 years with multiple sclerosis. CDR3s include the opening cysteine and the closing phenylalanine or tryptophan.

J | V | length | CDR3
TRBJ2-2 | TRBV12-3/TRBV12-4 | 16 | CASSIHSGTGTGELFF
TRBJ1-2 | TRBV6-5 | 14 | CASSTGTSTYGYTF
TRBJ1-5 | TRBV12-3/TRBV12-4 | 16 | CASNLPGQGAEQPQHF
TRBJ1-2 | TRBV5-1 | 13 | CASSTRDCYGYTF
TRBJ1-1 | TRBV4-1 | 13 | CASSHTGGTEAFF
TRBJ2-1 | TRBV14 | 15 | CASSPRLAGNNEQFF
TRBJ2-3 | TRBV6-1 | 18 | CASNRYSPGLELSDTQYF
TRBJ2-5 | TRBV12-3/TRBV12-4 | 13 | CASLIWGGETQYF
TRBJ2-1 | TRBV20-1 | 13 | CSASPDSVDEQFF
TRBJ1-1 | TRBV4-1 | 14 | CASSQAGSNTEAFF
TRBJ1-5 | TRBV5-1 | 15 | CASSFTTGGNQPQHF
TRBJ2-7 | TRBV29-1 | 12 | CSVGAGLYEQYF
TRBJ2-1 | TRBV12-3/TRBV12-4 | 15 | CASSPTSGRINEQFF
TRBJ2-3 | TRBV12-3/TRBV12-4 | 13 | CASSRLTVDTQYF
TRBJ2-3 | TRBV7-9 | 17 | CASTEFVGTSGTDTQYF
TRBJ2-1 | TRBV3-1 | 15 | CASSQDPSGYNEQFF
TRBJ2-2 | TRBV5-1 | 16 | CASSLSRGSSTGELFF
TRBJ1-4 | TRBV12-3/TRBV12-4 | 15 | CASTQEGGEGEKLFF
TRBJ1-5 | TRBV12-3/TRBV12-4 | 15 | CASHPDRATNQPQHF
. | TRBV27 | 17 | CASSSGVGGPPRGTQYF
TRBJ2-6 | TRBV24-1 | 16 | CATSDAPGTGTNVLTF
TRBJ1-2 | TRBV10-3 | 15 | CAISLDRGAGYGYTF
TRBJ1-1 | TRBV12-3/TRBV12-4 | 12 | CASSYMGTEAFF
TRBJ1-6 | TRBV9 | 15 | CASSVSTSLNSPLHF
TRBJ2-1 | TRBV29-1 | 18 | CSVETSPSNPSSYNEQFF
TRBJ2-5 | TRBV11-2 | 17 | CASSLGRGRRAVETQYF
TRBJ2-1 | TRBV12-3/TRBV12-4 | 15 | CASIPRTGGYNEQFF
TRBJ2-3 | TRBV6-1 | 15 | CASSEAQVSTDTQYF
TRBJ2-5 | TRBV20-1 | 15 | CSVGLWDRRQETQYF
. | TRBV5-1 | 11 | CASSSPVEQYF
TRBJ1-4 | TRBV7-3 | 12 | CASSLTWTRVFF
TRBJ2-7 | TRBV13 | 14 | CASSFRDLSYERYF
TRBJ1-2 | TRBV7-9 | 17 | CASSLRRTGDLSYGYTF
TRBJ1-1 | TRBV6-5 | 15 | CASSYSGRGNTEAFF
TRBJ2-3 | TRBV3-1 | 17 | CASSQELAGEYTDTQYF
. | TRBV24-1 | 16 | CATSVVGTSGLETQYF
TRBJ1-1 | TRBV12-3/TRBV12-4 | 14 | CASSLRDRAPEAFF
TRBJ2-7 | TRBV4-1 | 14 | CASSQQGLAYEQYF
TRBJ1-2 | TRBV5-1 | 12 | CASSRGQDGYTF
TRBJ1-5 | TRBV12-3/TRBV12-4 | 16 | CASSAPGQGANQPQHF
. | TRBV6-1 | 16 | CASSVKPPGVRYEQYF
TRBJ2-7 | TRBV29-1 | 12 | CSVEQGAPEQYF
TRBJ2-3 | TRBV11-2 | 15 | CASSFRLLGRDTQYF
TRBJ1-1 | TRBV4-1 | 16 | CASSQLRRGLDTEAFF
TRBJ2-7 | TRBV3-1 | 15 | CASSHGLNPSYEQYF
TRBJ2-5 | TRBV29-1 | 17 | CSVEDHGSRGGANEQYF
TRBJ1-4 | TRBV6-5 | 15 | CASSRFPGSNEKLFF
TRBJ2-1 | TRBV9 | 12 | CASSVGGGRGFF
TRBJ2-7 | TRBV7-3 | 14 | CASSPSVAGDEQYF
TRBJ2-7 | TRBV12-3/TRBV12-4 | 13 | CASSFNLIYEQYF
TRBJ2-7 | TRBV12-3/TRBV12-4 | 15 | CASRGLGKSSYEQYF
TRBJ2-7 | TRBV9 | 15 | CASSPTGASSYEQYF